The 4 T cell receptor beta chains presented below share a single source sample, sequenced in a study of vaccination effects on CD4 cells after COVID-19. Before sequencing took place, the ViraFEST assay used viral peptide pools to expand antigen-specific CD4+ T cells. Following culture for under 12 days, CD4+ T cells were isolated. Prior SARS-CoV-2 infection was absent in the vaccine recipients, as shown by negative nucleocapsid antibodies. No antigen is known for these receptors. Libraries were prepared by immunoSEQ multiplex PCR; TCRdb keeps only in-frame clonotypes and omits some of them. The table records under 80,000 clones, 78% of them present only once. The material was CD4+ T cells from PBMCs cultured with SARS-CoV-2 spike peptides, obtained before COVID-19 vaccination. The receptors shown here come from a human donor who received a COVID-19 vaccine.

This sequence joins TRBV3-1 (or the pseudogene TRBV3-2) and TRBJ1-1; D may be TRBD1 (5 bases). Trimming stripped 4 bases from V and 11 bases from J, with 17 bases between. This CDR3 spans 13 amino acids. The germline V gene has CDR1 LGHDT and CDR2 YNNKEL (reference sequence). The CDR3 is CASSPPGRAGAFF. In nucleotides, the CDR3 is TGTGCCAGCAGCCCGCCGGGACGGGCGGGGGCTTTCTTT.

This sequence joins TRBV14 and TRBJ1-2, with D possibly being TRBD1 (5 bases). The CDR3 covers 16 residues. The V gene lost 1 base and the J gene lost 0 bases, with 12 bases spanning the gap. Looked up from germline, CDR1 is SGHDN and CDR2 is FVKESK. The CDR3 sequence: CASSQAGTKANYGYTF. CDR3 nucleotides: TGTGCCAGCAGCCAAGCGGGGACGAAAGCTAACTATGGCTACACCTTC. Full variable domain (rest looked up from reference TRBV14 and TRBJ1-2): EAGVTQFPSHSVIEKGQTVTLRCDPISGHDNLYWYRRVMGKEIKFLLHFVKESKQDESGMPNNRFLAERTGGTYSTLKVQPAELEDSGVYFCASSQAGTKANYGYTFGSGTRLTVV.

The chain is built from TRBV6-5 and TRBJ1-2; unclear D gene. Looked up from germline, CDR1 is MNHEY and CDR2 is SVGAGI. V dropped 6 bases and J dropped 4 bases, with 18 bases sitting between them. The CDR3 sequence is 15 residues long. CDR3 DNA: TGTGCCAGCAGCTCTTCCCCGGGCGTCCCCTATGGCTACACCTTC. This sequence encodes CASSSSPGVPYGYTF.

The rearrangement links TRBV11-3 to TRBJ2-3; D might be TRBD2 (6 bases). Germline CDR1 reads SGHNT; CDR2 reads YENEEA. The V and J ends lost 3 bases and 7 bases respectively, with 14 bases between them. CDR3 length equals 14 residues. The CDR3 DNA sequence: TGTGCCAGCAGCTTCTCCACGGGAGAAAATACGCAGTATTTT. It codes for CASSFSTGENTQYF.